In this sample, the clone carrying this T cell receptor (beta chain) turned up a few times. Its specificity is unknown. This sample stems from a study of cytomegalovirus exposure and HLA in healthy donors. Findings of the study overall: Reported performance of the classifier showed diagnosis of cytomegalovirus status with high specificity and sensitivity. Three chains tied to CMV proved CMV antigen-specific in vitro.

Separation from the approximately 710-subject first cohort characterized the roughly 130-subject validation cohort, to which the donors belonged. This table comes from immunoSEQ multiplex PCR, and its TCRdb copy is limited to in-frame clones, with some not included. The table lists 150,000 or so clones, about 94% of them singletons. The V gene lost 3 bases and the J gene lost 6 bases, with 18 bases spanning the gap. Per germline, CDR1 SNHLY and CDR2 FYNNEI. This CDR3 has 15 residues. The specimen was PBMCs. The clonotype was recovered from a man between 18 and 35 years old in good health and CMV-seropositive. This rearrangement joins TRBV2 to TRBJ2-7; D may be TRBD1 (6 bases). The CDR3 region is CASSEYREMVSEQYF. CDR3 nucleotides: TGTGCCAGCAGTGAGTACAGGGAAATGGTGAGCGAGCAGTACTTC.